This T cell receptor beta chain was identified in a study of T cells expressing NK-cell markers. Study results and caveats: Clarity on HCMV specificity was lacking for the expanded NKG2C+ T cell clones.

Note on this clonotype: The antigen remains unidentified.

The CDR3 sequence is 16 residues long. TCRdb derives one entry per CDR3 protein from the 5' RACE reads, leaving out DNA. Listed are some 460,000 distinct CDR3 sequences; about 1.5% falls within the top ten. The chain links TRBV12-3 or TRBV12-4 to TRBJ2-1; there is no DNA to check the TCRdb D call of TRBD2. The specimen was blood T cells: a sorted CD56 or NKG2C T cell subset, CD4+ or CD8+ T cells, or bulk PBMC T cells (not recorded which). This TCR was recovered from a woman aged 50 to 65 in good health. CDR3 sequence: CASSQIAGGDYNEQFF.